The 24 T cell receptor beta chains below all came from one sample that was sequenced in a study of blood T cell repertoires in COVID-19. Here immunoSEQ multiplex PCR was the method, and the copy in TCRdb shows in-frame clones only, minus some. Here the sample spans about 200,000 clones, 80% to 90% being singletons. Sequencing used peripheral blood. The receptors shown here come from a man over 45 with acute or convalescent COVID-19.

The chain links TRBV19 to TRBJ1-1; maybe TRBD1 (6 bases). CDR3 length: 15 residues. Trimming removed 7 bases at V and 1 base at J, with 16 bases between. Germline-derived CDR1 and CDR2 are LNHDA and SQIVND (reference sequence). The CDR3 sequence: CASKIQGGSNTEAFF. The CDR3 coding sequence is TGTGCCAGTAAGATACAGGGCGGATCGAACACTGAAGCTTTCTTT.

On this clone: The sample carries other DNA sequences with the same CDR3. The V and J genes are TRBV29-1 and TRBJ1-1; D unresolved. V lost 1 base to trimming and J lost 0 bases, with 6 bases between them. Germline V gene sequence: CDR1 SQVTM, CDR2 ANQGSEA. The CDR3 is made up of 13 amino acids. The CDR3, as DNA: TGCAGCGTTGAAGGGCAGATGAACACTGAAGCTTTCTTT. The encoded protein is CSVEGQMNTEAFF. Looking up the rest from reference TRBV29-1 and TRBJ1-1 gives the full variable domain: SAVISQKPSRDICQRGTSLTIQCQVDSQVTMMFWYRQQPGQSLTLIATANQGSEATYESGFVIDKFPISRPNLTFSTLTVSNMSPEDSSIYLCSVEGQMNTEAFFGQGTRLTVV.

The chain couples TRBV6-6 to TRBJ2-5, with 13 positions matching TRBD2. V was pared by 9 bases and J by 4 bases, with 2 bases of the junction left unmatched. CDR1 is MNHNY, CDR2 SVGAGI, per germline (reference sequence). The CDR3 is made up of 13 amino acids. Here the CDR3 reads CASTSGGGETQYF. CDR3 nucleotides: TGTGCCAGTACTAGCGGGGGGGGAGAGACCCAGTACTTC.

V and J are TRBV10-2 and TRBJ1-5; TRBD1 aligns across 9 bases. Germline V CDR1 and CDR2: WSHSY, SAAADI. Trimming at V came to 6 bases and at J to 4 bases, leaving 4 bases not matched to a gene. The CDR3 has 14 residues. For the CDR3, the DNA is TGCGCCAGCAGGGAGACAGGGGGAAATCAGCCCCAGCATTTT. Protein product: CASRETGGNQPQHF.

The genes are TRBV30 and TRBJ2-1, with D possibly being TRBD1 (6 bases). This CDR3 region has 11 residues. CDR1 GTSNPN and CDR2 SVGIG come from the germline V gene (reference sequence). V was clipped by 2 bases and J by 7 bases, with 6 bases between them. This CDR3 reads CAWSRGNEQFF. The CDR3 DNA reads as TGTGCCTGGAGTAGGGGGAATGAGCAGTTCTTC.

The gene calls are TRBV9 and TRBJ2-3; perhaps TRBD2 as D (6 bases). Germline CDR1 reads SGDLS; CDR2 reads YYNGEE. Trimming stripped 5 bases from V and 4 bases from J, with 14 bases between. The CDR3 spans 14 residues. The CDR3 loop is CASSKQGRPDTQYF. The CDR3 nucleotides read TGTGCCAGCAGTAAACAAGGGAGGCCAGATACGCAGTATTTT. The full variable domain, in which reference TRBV9 and TRBJ2-3 provide the parts outside the CDR3, is DSGVTQTPKHLITATGQRVTLRCSPRSGDLSVYWYQQSLDQGLQFLIQYYNGEERAKGNILERFSAQQFPDLHSELNLSSLELGDSALYFCASSKQGRPDTQYFGPGTRLTVL.

V gene TRBV5-1 combines with J gene TRBJ1-2; the D gene is possibly TRBD1 (6 bases). Trimming took off 0 bases at V and 8 bases at J, with 17 bases between the two ends. CDR3 size: 15 residues. Germline CDR1 and CDR2: SGHRS and YFSETQ. In nucleotides, the CDR3 is TGCGCCAGCAGCTTGGATGGCCAGGGACATGAAGGCTACACCTTC. It translates to CASSLDGQGHEGYTF.

The chain links TRBV18 to TRBJ1-1, with a possible D match to TRBD1 (6 bases). V lost 3 bases, J lost 0 bases, and 17 bases lay in between. The germline CDR1 and CDR2 sequences are KGHSH and LQKENI. The CDR3 loop spans 17 amino acids. The CDR3 reads CASSPVPGHLLNTEAFF. DNA of the CDR3: TGTGCCAGCTCACCCGTTCCGGGACACCTACTGAACACTGAAGCTTTCTTT.

The J gene is TRBJ2-3, the V gene TRBV5-1, with 7 bases that match TRBD1. With V trimmed by 1 base and J by 4 bases, 3 bases remained unmatched. CDR3 length equals 14 residues. The V gene's germline CDR1 is SGHRS and CDR2 YFSETQ. DNA of the CDR3: TGCGCCAGCAGCTTGCCGGGACAGCCAGATACGCAGTATTTT. Protein sequence: CASSLPGQPDTQYF.

This clone has just one count. This chain uses TRBV4-1 with TRBJ1-5; TRBD1 matches at 7 bases. This CDR3 region has 18 residues. With V trimmed by 0 bases and J by 4 bases, 12 bases remained unmatched. Looked up from germline, CDR1 is MGHRA and CDR2 is YSYEKL. The CDR3 loop reads CASSQDIGRGGRNQPQHF. CDR3 DNA sequence: TGCGCCAGCAGCCAAGATATAGGGCGAGGGGGCCGGAATCAGCCCCAGCATTTT.

The chain's CDR3 is CASSYPRQGLGSEAFF. In DNA, the CDR3 is TGTGCCAGCAGCTATCCCAGACAGGGTTTGGGGTCTGAAGCTTTCTTT. The chain combines TRBV11-2 with TRBJ1-1, with 7 bases matching TRBD1. With V trimmed by 4 bases and J by 6 bases, 14 bases remained unmatched. This CDR3 has 16 amino acids. CDR1 and CDR2 from the germline V gene are SGHAT and FQNNGV.

In this sample, this clone turned up a few times. The chain employs TRBV15 and TRBJ2-3; 12 bases fit TRBD1. The length of the CDR3 is 17 residues. Germline V lookup: CDR1 LNHNV, CDR2 YYDKDF (reference sequence). V was pared by 2 bases and J by 2 bases, with 5 bases of the junction left unmatched. CDR3: CATSRTGTGGPTDTQYF. The CDR3 nucleotides read TGTGCCACCAGCAGAACCGGGACAGGGGGCCCCACAGATACGCAGTATTTT.

The chain uses TRBV5-6 and TRBJ2-3, with 7 bases aligning to TRBD1. Germline-derived CDR1 and CDR2 are SGHDT and YYEEEE. The ends lost 4 bases at V and 4 bases at J; junction bases unmatched: 6. This CDR3 spans 14 amino acids. CDR3: CASSIRQGPDTQYF. The CDR3 DNA reads TGTGCCAGCAGCATTCGACAGGGTCCAGATACGCAGTATTTT.

This chain uses TRBV30 with TRBJ2-2; D might be TRBD1 (6 bases). The V and J ends lost 0 bases and 6 bases respectively, with 14 bases between them. Germline CDR1 and CDR2: GTSNPN and SVGIG (reference sequence). This CDR3 is built from 15 residues. The CDR3 protein is CAWSVTGSSAGELFF. CDR3 nucleotide sequence: TGTGCCTGGAGTGTGACAGGATCCTCGGCCGGGGAGCTGTTTTTT.

V gene TRBV12-5 combines with J gene TRBJ2-3, with 7 positions matching TRBD1. Trimming cost V 1 base and J 2 bases; bases outside gene matches: 3. Germline assignment: CDR1 LGHNT and CDR2 FRNRAP. CDR3 size: 15 residues. The CDR3 DNA follows: TGTGCTAGTGGTTTGGGACAGGGATACACAGATACGCAGTATTTT. It specifies CASGLGQGYTDTQYF. The entire variable domain, with the rest obtained from reference TRBV12-5 and TRBJ2-3, is as follows: DARVTQTPRHKVTEMGQEVTMRCQPILGHNTVFWYRQTMMQGLELLAYFRNRAPLDDSGMPKDRFSAEMPDATLATLKIQPSEPRDSAVYFCASGLGQGYTDTQYFGPGTRLTVL.

V gene TRBV7-2 combines with J gene TRBJ2-3, with 9 bases fitting TRBD2. CDR3 length equals 15 residues. The V segment lost 0 bases and the J segment 5 bases; nucleotides outside the gene matches: 3. Germline V lookup: CDR1 SGHTA, CDR2 FQGNSA. The CDR3 DNA sequence: TGTGCCAGCAGCTTAGCTTGGCGGGGGGGAGATACGCAGTATTTT. Its translation: CASSLAWRGGDTQYF.

The chain joins TRBV20-1 to TRBJ1-4; unclear D gene. The CDR3 sequence is 14 residues long. Germline CDR1 DFQATT, CDR2 SNEGSKA (reference sequence). V was cut by 3 bases and J by 4 bases, with 12 bases left in between. The CDR3 region is CSASDGGFNEKLFF. The DNA of the CDR3 is TGCAGTGCTAGTGACGGCGGCTTTAATGAAAAACTGTTTTTT.

There are a few counts of this clone. CDR3 region: CSVEDPAEDRGYGYTF. The CDR3 coding sequence is TGCAGCGTTGAAGATCCCGCCGAGGACAGGGGCTATGGCTACACCTTC. V and J are TRBV29-1 and TRBJ1-2, with 9 bases identical to TRBD1. V lost 0 bases to trimming and J lost 4 bases; unmatched junction nucleotides: 9. Germline V gene data show CDR1 as SQVTM and CDR2 as ANQGSEA. The CDR3 runs to 16 residues. Looking up the rest from reference TRBV29-1 and TRBJ1-2 gives the full variable domain: SAVISQKPSRDICQRGTSLTIQCQVDSQVTMMFWYRQQPGQSLTLIATANQGSEATYESGFVIDKFPISRPNLTFSTLTVSNMSPEDSSIYLCSVEDPAEDRGYGYTFGSGTRLTVV.

This clone came up once. The chain is built from TRBV6-5 and TRBJ1-1; TRBD1 matches at 8 bases. CDR3 size: 15 residues. Germline V gene sequence: CDR1 MNHEY, CDR2 SVGAGI. Unmatched junction bases numbered 15, after V lost 10 bases and J lost 5 bases. This chain's CDR3 is CATRGQASPGTEAFF. The CDR3 nucleotides read TGTGCCACCCGGGGACAGGCCTCCCCGGGGACTGAAGCTTTCTTT.

This clone came up once. The chain couples TRBV7-2 to TRBJ1-3, with 7 positions matching TRBD1. V was clipped by 3 bases and J by 9 bases; unmatched bases: 14. Germline CDR1 reads SGHTA; CDR2 reads FQGNSA. This CDR3 region has 16 residues. CDR3 residues: CASSFPDGQALGTIYF. The CDR3 DNA is TGTGCCAGCAGCTTTCCTGACGGACAGGCTTTGGGCACCATATATTTT.

This chain uses TRBV6-5 with TRBJ1-4, with TRBD1 matching 7 bases. The CDR3 contains 15 residues. Germline CDR1 and CDR2: MNHEY and SVGAGI. Trimming removed 8 bases from V and 6 bases from J; junction bases left unmatched: 12. CDR3 sequence reads: CASGWGTGDYEKLFF. The CDR3 DNA follows: TGTGCCAGCGGCTGGGGTACAGGGGATTATGAAAAACTGTTTTTT.

The V gene is TRBV7-2, the J gene TRBJ1-2; TRBD1 aligns across 7 bases. Unmatched junction bases numbered 11, after V lost 5 bases and J lost 5 bases. Germline lookup yields CDR1 SGHTA and CDR2 FQGNSA. The CDR3 length is 15 residues. The CDR3 spells CASSQPDRAVYGYTF. CDR3 nucleotide sequence: TGTGCCAGCAGCCAGCCCGACAGGGCCGTATATGGCTACACCTTC. The entire variable domain, with the rest obtained from reference TRBV7-2 and TRBJ1-2, is as follows: GAGVSQSPSNKVTEKGKDVELRCDPISGHTALYWYRQSLGQGLEFLIYFQGNSAPDKSGLPSDRFSAERTGGSVSTLTIQRTQQEDSAVYLCASSQPDRAVYGYTFGSGTRLTVV.

This chain connects TRBV6-5 to TRBJ1-6, with D possibly being TRBD1 (6 bases). This CDR3 has 14 residues. The germline V gene has CDR1 MNHEY and CDR2 SVGAGI. V lost 2 bases, J lost 10 bases, and 12 bases lay in between. In DNA, the CDR3 is TGTGCCAGCAGTTACGCGGGGGCTGACTCACCCCTCCACTTT. Protein sequence: CASSYAGADSPLHF.

The rearrangement links TRBV7-7 to TRBJ2-3, with 9 bases matching TRBD1. Germline V gene sequence: CDR1 SSHAT, CDR2 FNYEAQ (reference sequence). The CDR3 contains 16 residues. With V trimmed by 1 base and J by 2 bases, 4 bases remained unmatched. For the CDR3, the DNA is TGTGCCAGCAGCTTAGGTGGGACAGGGATCACAGATACGCAGTATTTT. This sequence encodes CASSLGGTGITDTQYF.